This passage covers 14 T cell receptor beta chains from one sample sequenced in a study of blood T cell repertoires in COVID-19. TCRdb keeps only in-frame clones here, not all; method: immunoSEQ multiplex PCR. This table has a few hundred thousand clones, around 92% appearing once. Sequencing was performed on peripheral blood. These TCRs come from a man aged 18 to 30 who had recovered from COVID-19.

This chain joins TRBV10-3 and TRBJ2-1; possible D gene TRBD1, 5 bases. Trimming removed 6 bases from V and 0 bases from J, with 9 bases in between. CDR1 is ENHRY, CDR2 SYGVKD, per germline. The CDR3 extends over 14 amino acids. The CDR3 loop reads CAIRDSYSYNEQFF. DNA of the CDR3: TGTGCCATCAGAGACAGTTACTCCTACAATGAGCAGTTCTTC.

The chain is built from TRBV6-5 and TRBJ2-7; TRBD1 might be the D (5 bases). The CDR3 extends over 13 amino acids. Deletions cut 8 bases from V and 2 bases from J, with 13 bases between. Germline V CDR1 and CDR2: MNHEY, SVGAGI. CDR3 protein: CASRQQVTYEQYF. The CDR3 DNA follows: TGTGCCAGCCGACAACAGGTCACCTACGAGCAGTACTTC.

This clone was picked up one time. The chain recombines TRBV5-1 with TRBJ1-1, with D maybe TRBD1 (5 bases). This CDR3 spans 14 amino acids. The V and J ends lost 3 bases and 4 bases respectively, with 13 bases between them. Germline V gene data show CDR1 as SGHRS and CDR2 as YFSETQ. The CDR3 DNA reads as TGCGCCAGCAGCTATGGGGAGGGGCGCACTGAAGCTTTCTTT. Translated, it gives CASSYGEGRTEAFF. Combining the CDR3 with reference TRBV5-1 and TRBJ1-1 gives the whole variable domain KAGVTQTPRYLIKTRGQQVTLSCSPISGHRSVSWYQQTPGQGLQFLFEYFSETQRNKGNFPGRFSGRQFSNSRSEMNVSTLELGDSALYLCASSYGEGRTEAFFGQGTRLTVV.

The genes are TRBV4-1 and TRBJ1-2; 7 bases agree with TRBD1. Trimming removed 1 base from V and 2 bases from J; junction bases left unmatched: 25. The CDR3 runs 22 residues. Germline V CDR1 and CDR2: MGHRA, YSYEKL. The CDR3 reads CASSQGVLWGDSDNKGNYGYTF. The CDR3 DNA reads as TGCGCCAGCAGCCAAGGGGTCTTATGGGGGGACAGCGACAACAAAGGGAACTATGGCTACACCTTC.

V gene TRBV21-1 combines with J gene TRBJ1-1. TRBV21-1 is tagged as a pseudogene. This CDR3 region has 18 residues. CDR3 loop: CASSKLEGPWGKNTEAFF. The CDR3 coding sequence is TGTGCCAGCAGCAAACTTGAGGGTCCGTGGGGTAAGAACACTGAAGCTTTCTTT.

The chain combines TRBV6-1 with TRBJ1-1, with TRBD1 as a possible D gene (5 bases). Germline V gives CDR1 MNHNS, CDR2 SASEGT. Trimming cost V 2 bases and J 1 base, with 14 bases left between them. This CDR3 region has 16 residues. CDR3 DNA: TGTGCCAGCAGTGAACAGGGAATCGCCGGGAACACTGAAGCTTTCTTT. Protein product: CASSEQGIAGNTEAFF.

The chain recombines TRBV10-1 with TRBJ2-3; D not resolved. Germline V CDR1 and CDR2: WNHNN, SYGVQD (reference sequence). This CDR3 spans 14 amino acids. The germline V and J ends were trimmed by 6 bases and 6 bases, with 16 bases remaining between them. CDR3 in DNA: TGCGCCAGCAGCTCCCTTGTCCGGCGGGATACGCAGTATTTT. This translates into CASSSLVRRDTQYF.

For this clone: This may come from a read error, since a much larger clone is one base off. The rearrangement uses TRBV7-2 and TRBJ1-2; TRBD1 matches 7 bases. This CDR3 region has 13 residues. Per the germline V gene, CDR1 is SGHTA and CDR2 is FQGNSA. Trimming at V came to 5 bases and at J to 2 bases, leaving 2 bases not matched to a gene. The CDR3 coding sequence is TGTGCCAGCAGCCCGGACAGGAACTATGGCTACACCTTC. Translated, it gives CASSPDRNYGYTF. The full variable domain, rest sourced from reference TRBV7-2 and TRBJ1-2, is GAGVSQSPSNKVTEKGKDVELRCDPISGHTALYWYRQSLGQGLEFLIYFQGNSAPDKSGLPSDRFSAERTGGSVSTLTIQRTQQEDSAVYLCASSPDRNYGYTFGSGTRLTVV.

The rearrangement links TRBV4-1 to TRBJ1-1; D call uncertain. The V end lost 2 bases, the J end lost 1 base, and 5 bases lay between the germline ends. This CDR3 has 13 residues. The germline gives CDR1 MGHRA, CDR2 YSYEKL. The CDR3 DNA is TGCGCCAGCAGCCAAACAGCGAACACTGAAGCTTTCTTT. Its translation is CASSQTANTEAFF.

The J gene is TRBJ1-2, the V gene TRBV6-1; no clear D. Germline-derived CDR1 and CDR2 are MNHNS and SASEGT. This CDR3 is 13 amino acids long. The ends were cut back, 2 bases at V and 4 bases at J, with 8 bases in the middle. The CDR3 DNA reads as TGTGCCAGCAGTGAAAGAGAAAGCTATGGCTACACCTTC. Protein sequence: CASSERESYGYTF.

The V and J genes are TRBV19 and TRBJ2-5, with TRBD1 matching over 7 bases. The J segment lost 1 base and the V segment lost 3 bases, leaving 8 bases of the junction unmatched. Per germline, CDR1 LNHDA and CDR2 SQIVND (reference sequence). This CDR3 is 16 amino acids long. Written as DNA, the CDR3 is TGTGCCAGTAGTATCGGGGACAGCCAATTCCAAGAGACCCAGTACTTC. Protein product: CASSIGDSQFQETQYF.

CDR3 coding DNA: TGCAGCGTCCATCAGGGGGGATCTGAGACCCAGTACTTC. Encoded protein: CSVHQGGSETQYF. V usage is TRBV29-1 and J usage is TRBJ2-5, with a weak D call TRBD1 (7 bases). The V end lost 6 bases, the J end lost 5 bases, and 16 bases lay between the germline ends. From germline, CDR1 is SQVTM and CDR2 ANQGSEA. This CDR3 is built from 13 residues.

In nucleotides, the CDR3 is TGTGCCAGCAGCCAAGAGGGGAGGGGCGGCTACACCTTC. It is translated as CASSQEGRGGYTF. This chain uses TRBV3-1 (or the pseudogene TRBV3-2) with TRBJ1-2; a possible D gene is TRBD1 (5 bases). CDR3 length: 13 residues. Germline V lookup: CDR1 LGHDT, CDR2 YNNKEL (reference sequence). V lost 0 bases, J lost 8 bases, and 10 bases lay in between.

This clone was seen once. V usage is TRBV4-1 and J usage is TRBJ1-2, with unresolved D. The germline CDR1 and CDR2 sequences are MGHRA and YSYEKL. The CDR3 is made up of 13 amino acids. V was clipped by 1 base and J by 4 bases, with 7 bases between them. The CDR3 DNA sequence: TGCGCCAGCAGCCAAGGGGCAGTCTATGGCTACACCTTC. Its protein product is CASSQGAVYGYTF.